This entry describes one T cell receptor (beta chain). Cohort 3 recovery required two negative PCRs, clearance, or symptom resolution. Measured with immunoSEQ multiplex PCR; TCRdb has only the in-frame clones, and not every one. This table has a few hundred thousand clones, around 89% appearing once. This sample was taken from a study of blood T cell repertoires in COVID-19. Whole-study context: Sites across the United States, Italy and Spain contributed samples from acute and convalescent COVID-19.

Trimming shortened V by 0 bases and J by 6 bases, and 12 bases separated the two germline ends. Germline V gives CDR1 GTSNPN, CDR2 SVGIG (reference sequence). There are 14 residues in the CDR3. This clonotype originated in a young woman who had recovered from COVID-19. Sequences were obtained from PBMCs or T cells enriched from blood (not recorded which). The chain links TRBV30 to TRBJ2-1, with unresolved D. DNA of the CDR3: TGTGCCTGGAGTGTGGAGCTAGATGGCAATGAGCAGTTCTTC. This encodes CAWSVELDGNEQFF.